Listed below are T cell receptor beta chains from one sample, sequenced in a study of Ad26.COV2.S vaccination and SARS-CoV-2 variants. TCRdb keeps only in-frame clones here, not all; method: immunoSEQ multiplex PCR. The top ten hold 1.5% of the sample, which has about 680,000 clones, more than 70% seen once. Sequences were derived from peripheral blood, sampled in a trial of Ad26.COV2.S vaccine versus placebo. These receptors came from a person aged 18-60 years who received the Ad26.COV2.S COVID-19 vaccine or a placebo. The CDR3 runs from the conserved cysteine through the conserved F or W. D genes are given only for firm matches. The size entry is marked missing in some rows and otherwise reads once, few, many or a size class.

-	TRBV19	TRBJ2-2	-	CASSIWTSNTGELFF	TGTGCCAGTAGTATTTGGACCAGTAACACCGGGGAGCTGTTTTTT
-	TRBV10-3	TRBJ1-2	-	CAISEATGFYGYTF	TGTGCCATCAGTGAAGCGACAGGCTTCTATGGCTACACCTTC
few	TRBV29-1	TRBJ2-7	-	CSPSYEQYF	TGCAGCCCAAGTTACGAGCAGTACTTC
few	TRBV5-1	TRBJ1-5	TRBD1	CASRDSSNQPQHF	TGCGCCAGCCGGGACAGTAGCAATCAGCCCCAGCATTTT
-	TRBV12-3/TRBV12-4	TRBJ2-7	-	CASSTDGYEQYF	TGTGCCAGCAGTACGGACGGATACGAGCAGTACTTC
once	TRBV3-1/TRBV3-2	TRBJ2-1	TRBD1	CASSQEGGGEQFF	TGTGCCAGCAGCCAAGAAGGGGGCGGTGAGCAGTTCTTC
-	TRBV11-2	TRBJ1-3	-	CASSLGGSGNTIYF	TGTGCCAGCAGCTTAGGGGGCAGTGGAAACACCATATATTTT
-	TRBV27	TRBJ2-7	-	CASSLVAGTLSSYEQYF	TGTGCCAGCAGTTTAGTCGCCGGGACTCTGAGCTCCTACGAGCAGTACTTC
-	TRBV12-3/TRBV12-4	TRBJ1-5	-	CASSLLGGEPQHF	TGTGCCAGCAGCTTGCTAGGAGGGGAGCCCCAGCATTTT
-	TRBV5-1	TRBJ2-7	-	CASSLGWDSYEQYF	TGCGCCAGCAGCTTGGGTTGGGACTCCTACGAGCAGTACTTC
-	TRBV4-2	TRBJ1-2	-	CASSQEPPQGYGYTF	TGTGCCAGCAGCCAAGAACCTCCCCAGGGATATGGCTACACCTTC
once	TRBV24-1	TRBJ2-7	-	CATSAGTEQYF	TGTGCCACCAGTGCGGGTACCGAGCAGTACTTC